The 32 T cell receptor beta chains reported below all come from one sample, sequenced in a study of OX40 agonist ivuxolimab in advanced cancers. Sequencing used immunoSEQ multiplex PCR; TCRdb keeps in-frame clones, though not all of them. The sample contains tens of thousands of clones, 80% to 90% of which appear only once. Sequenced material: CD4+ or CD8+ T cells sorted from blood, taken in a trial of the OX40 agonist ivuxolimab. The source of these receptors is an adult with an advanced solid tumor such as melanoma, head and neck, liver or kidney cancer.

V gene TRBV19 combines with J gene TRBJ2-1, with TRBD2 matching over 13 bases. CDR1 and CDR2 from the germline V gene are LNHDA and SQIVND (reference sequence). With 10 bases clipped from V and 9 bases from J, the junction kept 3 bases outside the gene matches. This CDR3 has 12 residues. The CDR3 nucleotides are TGTGCCACGGGACTAGCGGGACTTGAGCAGTTCTTC. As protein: CATGLAGLEQFF.

The CDR3 sequence: CASRSGGRRNEQFF. The CDR3 DNA follows: TGCGCCAGCAGATCCGGCGGGAGGAGGAATGAGCAGTTCTTC. The rearrangement uses TRBV5-1 and TRBJ2-1; 8 bases agree with TRBD2. Germline-derived CDR1 and CDR2 are SGHRS and YFSETQ. V shed 5 bases and J 7 bases; nucleotides not matched to a gene: 8. The length of the CDR3 is 14 residues.

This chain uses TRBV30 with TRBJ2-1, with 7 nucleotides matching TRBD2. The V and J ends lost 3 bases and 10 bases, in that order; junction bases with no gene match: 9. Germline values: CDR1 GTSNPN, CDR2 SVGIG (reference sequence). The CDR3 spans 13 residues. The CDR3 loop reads CAWSGGLPSEQFF. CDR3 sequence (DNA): TGTGCCTGGAGCGGGGGACTACCCTCGGAGCAGTTCTTC.

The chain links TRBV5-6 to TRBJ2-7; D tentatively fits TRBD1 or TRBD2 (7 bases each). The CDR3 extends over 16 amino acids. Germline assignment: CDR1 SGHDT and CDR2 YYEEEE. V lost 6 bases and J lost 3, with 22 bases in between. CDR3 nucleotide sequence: TGTGCCAGCACCTCCTGGAGGGAGCGGGACAGCTACGAGCAGTACTTC. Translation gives CASTSWRERDSYEQYF.

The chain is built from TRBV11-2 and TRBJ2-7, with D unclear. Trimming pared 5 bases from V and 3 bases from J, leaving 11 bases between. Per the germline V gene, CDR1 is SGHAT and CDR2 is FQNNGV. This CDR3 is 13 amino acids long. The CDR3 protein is CASSPRLYYEQYF. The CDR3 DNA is TGTGCCAGCAGCCCCAGGTTGTACTACGAGCAGTACTTC.

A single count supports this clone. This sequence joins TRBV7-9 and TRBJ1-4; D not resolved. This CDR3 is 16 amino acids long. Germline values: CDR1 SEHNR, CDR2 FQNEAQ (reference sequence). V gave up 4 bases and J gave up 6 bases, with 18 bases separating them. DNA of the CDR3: TGTGCCAGCAGCTCAAATATTGCATATCGGGATGAAAAACTGTTTTTT. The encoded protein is CASSSNIAYRDEKLFF.

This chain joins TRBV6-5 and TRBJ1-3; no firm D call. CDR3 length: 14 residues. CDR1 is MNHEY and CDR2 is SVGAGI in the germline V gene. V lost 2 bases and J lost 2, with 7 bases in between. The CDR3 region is CASSYQGTGNTIYF. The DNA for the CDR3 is TGTGCCAGCAGTTACCAAGGGACTGGAAACACCATATATTTT.

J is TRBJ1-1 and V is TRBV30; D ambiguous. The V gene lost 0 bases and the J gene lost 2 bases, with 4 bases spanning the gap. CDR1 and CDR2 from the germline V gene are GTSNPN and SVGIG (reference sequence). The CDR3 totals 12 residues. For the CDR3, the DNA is TGTGCCTGGAGTGTAGCTAACACTGAAGCTTTCTTT. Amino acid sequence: CAWSVANTEAFF.

CDR3 residues: CAWTRESSYNEQFF. The CDR3, as DNA: TGTGCCTGGACTCGGGAGAGCTCCTACAATGAGCAGTTCTTC. The rearrangement joins TRBV30 to TRBJ2-1, with a weak D call TRBD2 (6 bases). The V gene's germline CDR1 is GTSNPN and CDR2 SVGIG (reference sequence). With 4 bases removed from V and 0 bases from J, the gap between germline ends came to 10 bases. This CDR3 is built from 14 residues.

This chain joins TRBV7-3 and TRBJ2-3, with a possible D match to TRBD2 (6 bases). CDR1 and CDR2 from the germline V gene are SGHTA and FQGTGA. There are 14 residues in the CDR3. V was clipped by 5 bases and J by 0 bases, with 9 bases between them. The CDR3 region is CASSPAGSTDTQYF. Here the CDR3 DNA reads TGTGCCAGCAGCCCAGCGGGCAGCACAGATACGCAGTATTTT.

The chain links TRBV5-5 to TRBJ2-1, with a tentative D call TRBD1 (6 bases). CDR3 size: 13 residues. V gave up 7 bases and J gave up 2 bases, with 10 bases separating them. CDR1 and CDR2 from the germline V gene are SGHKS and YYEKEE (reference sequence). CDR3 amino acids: CASRRTAYNEQFF. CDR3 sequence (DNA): TGTGCCAGCCGGCGGACAGCCTACAATGAGCAGTTCTTC.

CDR3 DNA sequence: TGTGCCAGCAGTTCCGGGACTCGGGTGGGCGATACGCAGTATTTT. Residues: CASSSGTRVGDTQYF. This rearrangement joins TRBV28 to TRBJ2-3; perhaps TRBD2 as D (6 bases). V lost 4 bases, J lost 6 bases, and 17 bases lay in between. The CDR3 covers 15 residues. From germline, CDR1 is MDHEN and CDR2 SYDVKM.

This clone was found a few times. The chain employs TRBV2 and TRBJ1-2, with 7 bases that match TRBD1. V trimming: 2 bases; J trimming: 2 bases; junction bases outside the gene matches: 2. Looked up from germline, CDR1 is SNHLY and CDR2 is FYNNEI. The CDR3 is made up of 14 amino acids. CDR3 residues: CASSEWGQNYGYTF. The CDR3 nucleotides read TGTGCCAGCAGTGAATGGGGACAGAACTATGGCTACACCTTC.

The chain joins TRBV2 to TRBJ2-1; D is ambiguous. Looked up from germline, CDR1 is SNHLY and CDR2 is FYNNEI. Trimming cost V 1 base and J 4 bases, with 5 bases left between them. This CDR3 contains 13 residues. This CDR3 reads CASSEESYNEQFF. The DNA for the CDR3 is TGTGCCAGCAGTGAAGAGAGTTACAATGAGCAGTTCTTC.

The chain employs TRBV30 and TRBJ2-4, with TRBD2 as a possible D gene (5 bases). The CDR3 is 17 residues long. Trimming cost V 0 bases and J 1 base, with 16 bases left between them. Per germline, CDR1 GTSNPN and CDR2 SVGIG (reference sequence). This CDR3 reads CAWSVGAGNLAKNIQYF. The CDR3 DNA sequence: TGTGCCTGGAGTGTGGGAGCCGGGAACTTGGCCAAAAACATTCAGTACTTC.

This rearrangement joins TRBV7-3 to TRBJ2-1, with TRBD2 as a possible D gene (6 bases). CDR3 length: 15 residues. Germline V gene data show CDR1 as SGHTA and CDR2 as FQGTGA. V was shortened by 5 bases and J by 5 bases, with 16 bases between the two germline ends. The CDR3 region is CASSIGTSVNNEQFF. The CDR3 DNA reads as TGTGCCAGCAGCATCGGGACTTCTGTGAACAATGAGCAGTTCTTC.

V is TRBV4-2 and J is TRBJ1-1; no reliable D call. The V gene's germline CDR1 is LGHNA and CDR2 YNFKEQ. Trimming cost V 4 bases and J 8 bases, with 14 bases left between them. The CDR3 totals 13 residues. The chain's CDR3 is CASSPTPTREAFF. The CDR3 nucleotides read TGTGCCAGCAGCCCGACCCCAACCCGGGAAGCTTTCTTT.

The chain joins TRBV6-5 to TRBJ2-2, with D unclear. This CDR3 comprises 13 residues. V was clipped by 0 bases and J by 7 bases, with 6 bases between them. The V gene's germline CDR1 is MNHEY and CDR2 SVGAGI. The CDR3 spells CASSYSGLGELFF. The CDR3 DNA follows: TGTGCCAGCAGTTACTCAGGCCTCGGGGAGCTGTTTTTT.

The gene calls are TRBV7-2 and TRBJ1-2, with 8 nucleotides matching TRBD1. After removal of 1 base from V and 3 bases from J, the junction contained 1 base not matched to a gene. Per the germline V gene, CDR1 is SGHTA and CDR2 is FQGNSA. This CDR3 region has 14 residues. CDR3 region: CASSLGTGYYGYTF. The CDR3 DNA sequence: TGTGCCAGCAGCTTAGGGACAGGGTACTATGGCTACACCTTC.

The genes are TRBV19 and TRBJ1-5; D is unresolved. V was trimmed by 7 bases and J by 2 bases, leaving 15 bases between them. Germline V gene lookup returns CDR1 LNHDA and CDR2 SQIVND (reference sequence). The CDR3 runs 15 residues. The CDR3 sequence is CASMWRNGGNQPQHF. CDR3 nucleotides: TGTGCCAGTATGTGGAGGAACGGCGGCAATCAGCCCCAGCATTTT.

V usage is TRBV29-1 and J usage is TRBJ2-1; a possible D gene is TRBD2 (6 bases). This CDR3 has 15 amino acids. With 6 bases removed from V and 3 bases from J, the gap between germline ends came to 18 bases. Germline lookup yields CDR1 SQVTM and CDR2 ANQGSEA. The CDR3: CSVARRRADYNEQFF. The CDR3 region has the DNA TGCAGCGTCGCCAGAAGGAGGGCGGACTACAATGAGCAGTTCTTC.

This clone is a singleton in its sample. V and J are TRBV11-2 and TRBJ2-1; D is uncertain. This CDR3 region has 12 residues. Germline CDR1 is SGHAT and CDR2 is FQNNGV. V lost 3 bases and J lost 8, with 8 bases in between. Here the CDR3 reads CASSFGKDEQFF. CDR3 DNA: TGTGCCAGCAGCTTTGGTAAGGATGAGCAGTTCTTC.

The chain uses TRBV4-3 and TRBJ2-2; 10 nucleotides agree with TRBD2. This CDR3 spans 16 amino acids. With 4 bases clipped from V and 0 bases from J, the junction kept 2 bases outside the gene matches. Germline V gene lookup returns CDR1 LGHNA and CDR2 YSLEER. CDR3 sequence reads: CASSLGTSANTGELFF. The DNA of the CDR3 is TGCGCCAGCAGCCTTGGGACTAGCGCGAACACCGGGGAGCTGTTTTTT.

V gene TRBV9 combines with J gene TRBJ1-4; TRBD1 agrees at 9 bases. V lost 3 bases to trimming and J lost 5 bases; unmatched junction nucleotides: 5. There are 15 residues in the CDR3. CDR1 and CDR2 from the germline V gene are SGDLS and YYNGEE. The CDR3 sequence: CASSAQGALNEKLFF. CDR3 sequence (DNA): TGTGCCAGCAGCGCACAGGGGGCATTAAATGAAAAACTGTTTTTT.

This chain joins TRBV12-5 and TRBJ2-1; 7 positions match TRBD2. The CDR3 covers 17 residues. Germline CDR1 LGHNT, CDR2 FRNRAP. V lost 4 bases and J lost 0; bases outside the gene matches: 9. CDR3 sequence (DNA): TGTGCTAGTGGTTCAACCCTAGCGGTGAGCTCCTACAATGAGCAGTTCTTC. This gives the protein CASGSTLAVSSYNEQFF.

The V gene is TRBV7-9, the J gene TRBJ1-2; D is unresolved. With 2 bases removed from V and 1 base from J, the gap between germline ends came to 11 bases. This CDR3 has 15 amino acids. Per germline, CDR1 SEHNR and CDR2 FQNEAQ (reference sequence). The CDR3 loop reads CASSLSPRLNYGYTF. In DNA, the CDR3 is TGTGCCAGCAGCTTATCACCACGACTTAACTATGGCTACACCTTC.

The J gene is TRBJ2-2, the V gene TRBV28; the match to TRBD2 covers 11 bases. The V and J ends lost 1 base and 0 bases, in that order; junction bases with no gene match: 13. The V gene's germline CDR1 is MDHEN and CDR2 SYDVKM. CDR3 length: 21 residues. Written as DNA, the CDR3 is TGTGCCAGCAGTTTATTCTCTCCGGGACTAGCGGCAAACACGAACACCGGGGAGCTGTTTTTT. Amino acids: CASSLFSPGLAANTNTGELFF. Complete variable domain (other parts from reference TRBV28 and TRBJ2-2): DVKVTQSSRYLVKRTGEKVFLECVQDMDHENMFWYRQDPGLGLRLIYFSYDVKMKEKGDIPEGYSVSREKKERFSLILESASTNQTSMYLCASSLFSPGLAANTNTGELFFGEGSRLTVL.

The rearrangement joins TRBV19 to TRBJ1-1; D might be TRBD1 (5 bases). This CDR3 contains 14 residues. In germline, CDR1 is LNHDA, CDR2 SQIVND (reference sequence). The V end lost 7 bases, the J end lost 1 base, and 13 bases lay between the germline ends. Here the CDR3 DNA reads TGTGCCAGTACTTTAGGGGTTGGGAACACTGAAGCTTTCTTT. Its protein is CASTLGVGNTEAFF. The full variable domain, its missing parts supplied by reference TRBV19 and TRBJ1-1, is DGGITQSPKYLFRKEGQNVTLSCEQNLNHDAMYWYRQDPGQGLRLIYYSQIVNDFQKGDIAEGYSVSREKKESFPLTVTSAQKNPTAFYLCASTLGVGNTEAFFGQGTRLTVV.

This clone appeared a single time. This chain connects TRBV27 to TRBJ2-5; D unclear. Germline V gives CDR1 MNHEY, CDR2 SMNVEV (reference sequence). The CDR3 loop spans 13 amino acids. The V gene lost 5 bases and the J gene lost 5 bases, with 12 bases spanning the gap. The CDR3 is CASSRTGWETQYF. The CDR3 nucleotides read TGTGCCAGCAGTAGGACGGGTTGGGAGACCCAGTACTTC.

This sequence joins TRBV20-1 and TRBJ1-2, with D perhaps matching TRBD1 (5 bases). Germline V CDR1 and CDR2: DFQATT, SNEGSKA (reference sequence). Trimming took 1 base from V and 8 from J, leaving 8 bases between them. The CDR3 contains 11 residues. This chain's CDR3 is CSARAGPGYTF. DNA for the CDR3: TGCAGTGCTAGAGCAGGGCCGGGCTACACCTTC.

CDR3 loop: CASSVGRDNSKNIQYF. DNA for the CDR3: TGTGCCAGCAGCGTAGGCCGGGACAATTCCAAAAACATTCAGTACTTC. V usage is TRBV9 and J usage is TRBJ2-4, with D maybe TRBD1 (6 bases). The ends were cut back, 0 bases at V and 2 bases at J, with 12 bases in the middle. Germline V gene sequence: CDR1 SGDLS, CDR2 YYNGEE. The CDR3 extends over 16 amino acids.

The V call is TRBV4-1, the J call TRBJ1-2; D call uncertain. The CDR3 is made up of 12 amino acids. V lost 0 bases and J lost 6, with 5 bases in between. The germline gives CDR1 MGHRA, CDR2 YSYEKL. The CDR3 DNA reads TGCGCCAGCAGCCAAGACGTGGATGGCTACACCTTC. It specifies CASSQDVDGYTF.